A selection of T cell receptor beta chains follows, all from one sample in a study of technical replicates of blood from a handful of donors. Here immunoSEQ multiplex PCR was the method, and the copy in TCRdb shows in-frame clones only, minus some. The sample records some 81,000 clones, roughly nine tenths being singletons. Sequencing used T cells isolated from PBMCs. The receptors were gathered from a human donor in good health. The CDR3 runs from the conserved cysteine through the conserved F or W. The order of the fields is D gene, J gene, V gene, clone size, CDR3 DNA, CDR3 protein. D genes are given only for firm matches. The size field is filled for only some rows; it gives once, few, many or a size class.

>NA|TRBJ2-3|TRBV19|NA
TGTGCCAGTAGTCCCCGAGGGACAGATACGCAGTATTTT
CASSPRGTDTQYF
>NA|TRBJ1-2|TRBV27|NA
TGTGCCAGCAGTTTACGGGGTTTGGTTCTAGACTATGGCTACACCTTC
CASSLRGLVLDYGYTF
>NA|TRBJ1-2|TRBV28|NA
TGTGCCAGCAGTTTATCCAGGGGTTCTCGGTCTAACTATGGCTACACCTTC
CASSLSRGSRSNYGYTF
>TRBD1|TRBJ2-7|TRBV2|NA
TGTGCCAGCTCCGAACTCGGGACAGACAACTACGAGCAGTACTTC
CASSELGTDNYEQYF
>NA|TRBJ1-1|TRBV27|NA
TGTGCCAGTCGATGGGGACTCATGAACACTGAAGCTTTCTTT
CASRWGLMNTEAFF
>NA|TRBJ2-3|TRBV5-4|NA
TGTGCCAGCAGTCCATCTAGGATCGCAGATACGCAGTATTTT
CASSPSRIADTQYF
>TRBD1|TRBJ2-7|TRBV7-9|NA
TGTGCCAGCAGCCTACATAAAGGACAGGCCTCCGAGCAGTACTTC
CASSLHKGQASEQYF
>TRBD2|TRBJ2-7|TRBV6-5|NA
TGTGCCAGCAGTAACGGGGGGAGCACCTACGAGCAGTACTTC
CASSNGGSTYEQYF
>TRBD1|TRBJ1-4|TRBV5-1|NA
TGCGCCAGCAGCCTTAGGACAGGGGGTTTAAGCGCCGCGACTAATGAAAAACTGTTTTTT
CASSLRTGGLSAATNEKLFF
>NA|TRBJ2-5|TRBV18|NA
TGTGCCAGCTCACCACCCCAGGGGCTCGGGGAGACCCAGTACTTC
CASSPPQGLGETQYF
>TRBD2|TRBJ2-7|TRBV14|few
TGTGCCAGCGCAATACAGGCCTACCAGCGGGGGAACTCCTACGAGCAGTACTTC
CASAIQAYQRGNSYEQYF
>NA|TRBJ1-1|TRBV5-6|NA
TGTGCCAGCAGCTCGGGAGGACTTATGAACACTGAAGCTTTCTTT
CASSSGGLMNTEAFF
>TRBD2|TRBJ2-1|TRBV2|NA
TGTGCCAGCAGTGAAGGAAGAATAGCGGGGAATGAGCAGTTCTTC
CASSEGRIAGNEQFF
>TRBD2|TRBJ2-1|TRBV25-1|NA
TGTGCCAGCAGCCCTCTCCAACTAGCGGGGGGCCGTGGTGAGCAGTTCTTC
CASSPLQLAGGRGEQFF
>NA|TRBJ2-3|TRBV7-9|NA
TGTGCCAGCAGACTCCAAGGGACTGGCACAGATACGCAGTATTTT
CASRLQGTGTDTQYF
>TRBD1|TRBJ2-2|TRBV5-1|NA
TGCGCCAGCAGCAAAGATTACCGGGACAGGAGCACCGGGGAGCTGTTTTTT
CASSKDYRDRSTGELFF
>NA|TRBJ1-1|TRBV7-9|few
TGTGCCAGCAGCCTTATGTCACAGGGAAACACTGAAGCTTTCTTT
CASSLMSQGNTEAFF
>NA|TRBJ1-1|TRBV19|NA
TGTGCCAGTAGGGTAGGAGGAGCTGAAGCTTTCTTT
CASRVGGAEAFF
>TRBD2|TRBJ2-1|TRBV28|NA
TGTGCCGGCGCGACTAGCGGGAGGTGGAATGAGCAGTTCTTC
CAGATSGRWNEQFF
>TRBD1|TRBJ2-7|TRBV19|NA
TGTGCCAGTAGTTTCGTGTCGACAGGGCAGCGCGAGCAGTACTTC
CASSFVSTGQREQYF
>TRBD1|TRBJ1-6|TRBV19|once
TGTGCCAGTAGTGCCACCGGGACAGCGAGCTCCTATAATTCACCCCTCCACTTT
CASSATGTASSYNSPLHF
>NA|TRBJ2-5|TRBV11-3|NA
TGTGCCAGCAGCTTAGACAGACCAGGGGTGGAGACCCAGTACTTC
CASSLDRPGVETQYF
>TRBD1|TRBJ2-1|TRBV19|NA
TGTGCCAGTAGTTCCGGGACAGGGCCGGGTGAGCAGTTCTTC
CASSSGTGPGEQFF
>NA|TRBJ1-2|TRBV5-5|NA
TGTGCCAGCAGCTTGCAGGGATCTAACTATGGCTACACCTTC
CASSLQGSNYGYTF
>NA|TRBJ2-2|TRBV10-3|once
TGTGCCATCAGTGAGCCGGAAGTGACAGGGAACACCGGGGAGCTGTTTTTT
CAISEPEVTGNTGELFF
>TRBD1|TRBJ1-1|TRBV9|NA
TGTGCCAGCAGCGTCGGGACAGACTATAATAATGAAGCTTTCTTT
CASSVGTDYNNEAFF
>TRBD1|TRBJ2-5|TRBV4-1|NA
TGCGCCAGCAGCCCTGCCCTGGGGACAGGGAGACAAGAGACCCAGTACTTC
CASSPALGTGRQETQYF
>NA|TRBJ1-6|TRBV5-6|NA
TGTGCCAGCAGCTTGGACGGGGCCTATAATTCACCCCTCCACTTT
CASSLDGAYNSPLHF
>NA|TRBJ1-1|TRBV6-5|NA
TGTGCCAGCAGTTTCAACCCCCGGGGGGGCGGCGCTTTCTTT
CASSFNPRGGGAFF
>TRBD1|TRBJ2-7|TRBV5-1|NA
TGCGCCAGCAGCTGGGACAGTCGGTCCTACGAGCAGTACTTC
CASSWDSRSYEQYF
>NA|TRBJ1-1|TRBV19|NA
TGTGCCAGTAGTATGGGGTGGGCAGGGGACACTGAAGCTTTCTTT
CASSMGWAGDTEAFF
>NA|TRBJ2-7|TRBV9|NA
TGTGCCAGCAGCGTAGATTCGACTGGCTACGAGCAGTACTTC
CASSVDSTGYEQYF
>TRBD1|TRBJ1-1|TRBV28|NA
TGTGCCAGCAGTTTAGGGACAGGGGAAGCTTTCTTT
CASSLGTGEAFF